These 27 T cell receptor beta chains were all obtained from the same sample, sequenced in a study of CD8 T cells in ankylosing spondylitis. Regarding the study as a whole: Apparently characteristic of ankylosing spondylitis blood was a TCR beta motif (about 8 highly homologous variants).

For these TCRs, the target antigens are not known. TCRdb ran MiXCR on the 5' RACE reads and lists one entry per CDR3 protein. The sample has about 500,000 distinct CDR3 sequences, 5.3% seen once. Sequencing was performed on blood, either unsorted or a sorted T cell fraction (not recorded which). The origin of the receptors is a male donor with ankylosing spondylitis.

The V call is TRBV6-1, the J call TRBJ1-6; possible D gene TRBD1, 6 bases. Trimming left V 7 bases short and J 5 bases short, with 21 bases between. Germline V CDR1 and CDR2: MNHNS, SASEGT. The CDR3 contains 17 residues. The CDR3 DNA follows: TGTGCCAGCATCCCCGTCGGGACACGGGGGAATAATTCACCCCTCCACTTT. This encodes CASIPVGTRGNNSPLHF.

The rearrangement uses TRBV28 and TRBJ2-7, with TRBD1 matching over 11 bases. Germline values: CDR1 MDHEN, CDR2 SYDVKM. Trimming took 0 bases from V and 0 from J; bases not matched to a gene: 1. The CDR3 loop spans 16 amino acids. CDR3 DNA: TGTGCCAGCAGTTTATGGGGACAGGGGGTCTCCTACGAGCAGTACTTC. It codes for CASSLWGQGVSYEQYF.

This clonotype was counted at least ten times. The chain recombines TRBV27 with TRBJ1-2; the match to TRBD1 covers 9 bases. The CDR3 loop spans 12 amino acids. Unmatched junction bases numbered 2, after V lost 8 bases and J lost 4 bases. Germline CDR1 and CDR2: MNHEY and SMNVEV (reference sequence). Written as DNA, the CDR3 is TGTGCCAGCGCGGGACAGGGCTATGGCTACACCTTC. Its translation is CASAGQGYGYTF.

There are many counts of this clonotype. This chain uses TRBV12-3 or TRBV12-4 with TRBJ1-1, with D possibly TRBD1 on 5 matching bases. V was trimmed by 7 bases and J by 5 bases, leaving 14 bases between them. This CDR3 is 13 amino acids long. For the CDR3, the DNA is TGTGCCAGCAATAGACGAGGGGTGACTGAAGCTTTCTTT. Translation: CASNRRGVTEAFF.

This clonotype was seen a handful of times. The V and J genes are TRBV14 and TRBJ2-3; no clear D. V dropped 4 bases and J dropped 6 bases, with 8 bases sitting between them. Germline CDR1 is SGHDN and CDR2 is FVKESK. The CDR3 extends over 12 amino acids. The CDR3 nucleotides read TGTGCCAGCAGCCGTATCCACGATACGCAGTATTTT. Its translation is CASSRIHDTQYF.

In this sample, this clonotype turned up many times. The CDR3 is CSARDPGRFTVNEQFF. CDR3 sequence (DNA): TGCAGTGCTAGAGATCCGGGCAGGTTCACGGTGAATGAGCAGTTCTTC. The chain carries TRBV20-1 and TRBJ2-1; D remains ambiguous. The CDR3 spans 16 residues. Germline CDR1 DFQATT, CDR2 SNEGSKA (reference sequence). V was trimmed by 0 bases and J by 7 bases, leaving 19 bases between them.

This clonotype has ten or more counts. V usage is TRBV4-3 and J usage is TRBJ2-2; tentative D call: TRBD1 (5 bases). The CDR3 sequence is 17 residues long. The V end was cut by 1 base, the J end by 3 bases, with 15 bases between. Looked up from germline, CDR1 is LGHNA and CDR2 is YSLEER. The CDR3 DNA is TGCGCCAGCAGCCAAGGGTCCTGGACCAGGGACACCGGGGAGCTGTTTTTT. It encodes CASSQGSWTRDTGELFF.

This clonotype was found many times. The CDR3 region is CASSVDIRTGPYEQYF. DNA of the CDR3: TGTGCCAGCAGCGTAGATATAAGGACAGGGCCCTACGAGCAGTACTTC. The chain has TRBV9 and TRBJ2-7; 8 positions agree with TRBD1. The CDR3 extends over 16 amino acids. The germline V gene has CDR1 SGDLS and CDR2 YYNGEE. Trimming at V came to 0 bases and at J to 2 bases, leaving 7 bases not matched to a gene.

This clonotype has ten or more counts. The chain recombines TRBV29-1 with TRBJ2-7; TRBD2 might be the D (5 bases). The CDR3 is 11 amino acids. Germline-derived CDR1 and CDR2 are SQVTM and ANQGSEA. Trimming shortened V by 6 bases and J by 3 bases, and 9 bases separated the two germline ends. DNA for the CDR3: TGCAGCGTCGGAGGTGGCTACGAGCAGTACTTC. Residues: CSVGGGYEQYF.

This clonotype has ten or more counts. The gene calls are TRBV3-1 and TRBJ2-7, with TRBD1 as a possible D gene (5 bases). This CDR3 is 15 amino acids long. V was cut by 4 bases and J by 2 bases, with 15 bases left in between. From germline, CDR1 is LGHDT and CDR2 YNNKEL (reference sequence). CDR3 loop: CASSRGLTATYEQYF. The CDR3 bases are TGTGCCAGCAGCCGGGGCCTTACCGCTACCTACGAGCAGTACTTC.

This clonotype was counted ten times or more. The V and J genes are TRBV18 and TRBJ2-5; D remains ambiguous. This CDR3 region has 13 residues. V lost 4 bases and J 0 bases, leaving 6 bases between the germline ends. The V gene's germline CDR1 is KGHSH and CDR2 LQKENI. In DNA form, the CDR3 reads TGTGCCAGCTCACAGTCGTACCAAGAGACCCAGTACTTC. It translates to CASSQSYQETQYF.

This clonotype showed up many times. V and J are TRBV12-3 or TRBV12-4 and TRBJ2-1; 10 bases agree with TRBD1. V shed 7 bases, J shed 4 bases, and the junction held 22 bases outside the gene matches. This CDR3 spans 20 amino acids. CDR3 nucleotides: TGTGCCAGCAACTTACCGGGACAGGGGCTAAAACTCACAAATTACAATGAGCAGTTCTTC. It yields the protein CASNLPGQGLKLTNYNEQFF.

This clonotype came up many times. The chain joins TRBV18 to TRBJ1-1; possible D gene TRBD1, 5 bases. Germline loops: CDR1 KGHSH, CDR2 LQKENI. The CDR3 has 13 residues. The ends were cut back, 4 bases at V and 1 base at J, with 7 bases in the middle. The CDR3 sequence: CASSQTENTEAFF. The DNA of the CDR3 is TGTGCCAGCTCACAGACAGAGAACACTGAAGCTTTCTTT.

The rearrangement joins TRBV7-9 to TRBJ2-5; 7 bases match TRBD1. From germline, CDR1 is SEHNR and CDR2 FQNEAQ (reference sequence). V lost 6 bases, J lost 5 bases, and 12 bases stayed unmatched. The CDR3 contains 15 residues. The CDR3, as DNA: TGTGCCAGCAGATCTCAGGGGGACAATGGGGAGACCCAGTACTTC. The encoded protein is CASRSQGDNGETQYF.

The chain has TRBV4-1 and TRBJ2-1; D uncertain. CDR1 is MGHRA, CDR2 YSYEKL, per germline. The CDR3 runs to 14 residues. V dropped 2 bases and J dropped 2 bases, with 7 bases sitting between them. Written as DNA, the CDR3 is TGCGCCAGCAGCCAAAATCCAGCCTACAATGAGCAGTTCTTC. This codes for CASSQNPAYNEQFF.

Ten or more counts support this clonotype. V and J are TRBV29-1 and TRBJ1-2; weak D call: TRBD1 (5 bases). The CDR3 is made up of 10 amino acids. Germline CDR1 reads SQVTM; CDR2 reads ANQGSEA. Trimming stripped 6 bases from V and 12 bases from J, with 14 bases between. As DNA, the CDR3 is TGCAGCGTCGCGGGGCCTAAAAACACCTTC. It translates to CSVAGPKNTF.

This clonotype was seen ten or more times. The rearrangement joins TRBV28 to TRBJ1-1; 11 bases agree with TRBD1. The CDR3 covers 19 residues. J was trimmed by 1 base and V by 6 bases; bases with no gene match: 16. CDR1 is MDHEN and CDR2 is SYDVKM in the germline V gene. The CDR3 region is CASRTNVGTGQGANTEAFF. CDR3 sequence (DNA): TGTGCCAGCAGGACCAACGTCGGGACCGGACAGGGGGCGAACACTGAAGCTTTCTTT.

There are many counts of this clonotype. The rearrangement uses TRBV9 and TRBJ2-3; D remains unclear. The V end lost 4 bases, the J end lost 5 bases, and 11 bases lay between the germline ends. Germline CDR1 reads SGDLS; CDR2 reads YYNGEE. The CDR3 is 13 amino acids. The CDR3: CASSPRSEDTQYF. CDR3 DNA: TGTGCCAGCAGCCCCCGTTCCGAAGATACGCAGTATTTT.

There are many counts of this clonotype. The chain links TRBV10-3 to TRBJ2-7, with D possibly matching TRBD1 (6 bases). CDR3 length: 12 amino acids. Germline V gene lookup returns CDR1 ENHRY and CDR2 SYGVKD. The V gene lost 6 bases and the J gene lost 5 bases, with 11 bases spanning the gap. CDR3 residues: CAIRGQSDEQYF. The CDR3 DNA sequence: TGTGCCATCAGAGGACAGTCAGACGAGCAGTACTTC.

This clonotype was detected ten times or more. The V and J genes are TRBV29-1 and TRBJ2-3; D is uncertain. Germline assignment: CDR1 SQVTM and CDR2 ANQGSEA. The CDR3 totals 13 residues. Trimming stripped 4 bases from V and 3 bases from J, with 11 bases between. The CDR3 sequence: CSVAVGKTDTQYF. The CDR3 DNA sequence: TGCAGCGTTGCGGTGGGGAAGACAGATACGCAGTATTTT.

This clonotype was picked up many times. CDR3 sequence (DNA): TGTGCCAGCAGTTTTTCGGGGACTGAAGCTTTCTTT. Protein product: CASSFSGTEAFF. This chain links TRBV12-3 or TRBV12-4 with TRBJ1-1; no reliable D call. V lost 3 bases and J 5 bases, leaving 7 bases between the germline ends. The CDR3 is 12 residues long.

As to this clonotype: A much bigger clone sits one base away, suggesting this may be a read error. The chain uses TRBV4-1 and TRBJ1-1, with D hard to call. V was clipped by 3 bases and J by 0 bases, with 8 bases between them. Looked up from germline, CDR1 is MGHRA and CDR2 is YSYEKL. This CDR3 has 14 residues. The CDR3 DNA follows: TGCGCCAGCAGCCAGGCTCCCATGAACACTGAAGCTTTCTTT. Residues: CASSQAPMNTEAFF.

The rearrangement joins TRBV11-2 to TRBJ2-1; perhaps TRBD2 as D (6 bases). The CDR3 is 15 amino acids. Germline V lookup: CDR1 SGHAT, CDR2 FQNNGV. V lost 5 bases, J lost 4 bases, and 15 bases lay in between. The CDR3 DNA reads as TGTGCCAGCAGCCGCCTGGGGGGAGCATACAATGAGCAGTTCTTC. Its translation is CASSRLGGAYNEQFF. Looking up the rest from reference TRBV11-2 and TRBJ2-1 gives the full variable domain: EAGVAQSPRYKIIEKRQSVAFWCNPISGHATLYWYQQILGQGPKLLIQFQNNGVVDDSQLPKDRFSAERLKGVDSTLKIQPAKLEDSAVYLCASSRLGGAYNEQFFGPGTRLTVL.

This clonotype was picked up many times. The chain carries TRBV25-1 and TRBJ2-1, with a possible D match to TRBD2 (5 bases). Germline lookup yields CDR1 MGHDK and CDR2 SYGVNS. The CDR3 covers 14 residues. V lost 7 bases to trimming and J lost 0 bases, with 10 bases between them. The CDR3 DNA is TGTGCCAGCACCCCGGGGAGCTCCTACAATGAGCAGTTCTTC. It specifies CASTPGSSYNEQFF.

This clonotype was observed a handful of times. The chain couples TRBV18 to TRBJ1-1, with D tentatively TRBD1 (6 bases). Trimming shortened V by 3 bases and J by 1 base, and 12 bases separated the two germline ends. Germline loops: CDR1 KGHSH, CDR2 LQKENI. The CDR3 is 15 residues long. This chain's CDR3 is CASSPRTAQNTEAFF. The CDR3 nucleotides are TGTGCCAGCTCACCCCGGACAGCGCAGAACACTGAAGCTTTCTTT.

In this sample, this clonotype turned up many times. The V and J genes are TRBV29-1 and TRBJ1-2, with 8 bases fitting TRBD1. V lost 4 bases, J lost 3 bases, and 4 bases stayed unmatched. Germline CDR1 is SQVTM and CDR2 is ANQGSEA. The CDR3 runs 13 residues. CDR3 loop: CSVGGTGDYGYTF. For the CDR3, the DNA is TGCAGCGTTGGCGGGACAGGAGACTATGGCTACACCTTC.

This clonotype appeared many times. The chain combines TRBV6-5 with TRBJ1-2; D is unclear. CDR1 and CDR2 from the germline V gene are MNHEY and SVGAGI. V gave up 6 bases and J gave up 1 base, with 9 bases separating them. This CDR3 is built from 13 residues. CDR3 amino acids: CASSNSRNYGYTF. The CDR3 DNA is TGTGCCAGCAGCAACTCCCGTAACTATGGCTACACCTTC.